This T cell receptor beta chain is from a study of shared clonotypes between healthy human individuals. TCRdb's table, derived via immunoSEQ multiplex PCR, lists solely in-frame clones and lacks some. The table has about 2.1 million clones, 85% to 95% seen once. Germline CDR1 is SGHAT and CDR2 is FQDESV (reference sequence). This CDR3 region has 14 residues. V shed 4 bases and J 2 bases; nucleotides not matched to a gene: 5. Naive CD8 cells were CD45RO-negative, positively selected for CCR7, excluding terminally differentiated effector memory CD45RA+ cells. The rearrangement uses TRBV11-1 and TRBJ2-7; 7 nucleotides align to TRBD2. This receptor was taken from a man aged 18 to 29 in good health. Some clones in this sample may be carry-over from other donors' samples. The sample was naive CD8+ T cells from PBMCs. CDR3 loop: CASSSSSGAYEQYF. As DNA, the CDR3 is TGTGCCAGCAGCTCTTCTAGCGGAGCCTACGAGCAGTACTTC.